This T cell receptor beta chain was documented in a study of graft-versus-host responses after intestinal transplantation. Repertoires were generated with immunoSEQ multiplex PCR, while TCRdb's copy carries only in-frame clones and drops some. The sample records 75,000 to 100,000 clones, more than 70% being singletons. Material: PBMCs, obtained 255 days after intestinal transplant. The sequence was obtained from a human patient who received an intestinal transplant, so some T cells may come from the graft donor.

The CDR3: CASSAGDQNIQYF. In nucleotides, the CDR3 is TGTGCCAGCAGCGCAGGGGACCAAAACATTCAGTACTTC. This rearrangement joins TRBV9 to TRBJ2-4; D might be TRBD1 (6 bases). The CDR3 totals 13 residues. The germline V gene has CDR1 SGDLS and CDR2 YYNGEE. V lost 3 bases, J lost 5 bases, and 9 bases lay in between. Together with reference TRBV9 and TRBJ2-4, the CDR3 gives the full variable domain: DSGVTQTPKHLITATGQRVTLRCSPRSGDLSVYWYQQSLDQGLQFLIQYYNGEERAKGNILERFSAQQFPDLHSELNLSSLELGDSALYFCASSAGDQNIQYFGAGTRLSVL.